These 30 T cell receptor beta chains were sequenced from one sample in a study of blood T cell repertoires in COVID-19. Clones were sequenced by immunoSEQ multiplex PCR, and TCRdb holds only the in-frame ones, with some missing. The table shows around 400,000 clones, with 75% to 90% occurring only once. The sample comprised PBMCs or T cells enriched from blood (not recorded which). The source is a woman aged 50 to 60 who had recovered from COVID-19.

The chain links TRBV7-9 to TRBJ1-1; TRBD1 matches 10 bases. The CDR3 consists of 17 residues. The trim removed 2 bases at V and 6 bases at J, leaving 12 bases unmatched. Germline lookup yields CDR1 SEHNR and CDR2 FQNEAQ (reference sequence). CDR3 loop: CASSLWSARQGAAEAFF. The CDR3 DNA is TGTGCCAGCAGCTTATGGAGTGCGAGACAGGGGGCGGCTGAAGCTTTCTTT.

This chain joins TRBV5-1 and TRBJ1-1; unclear D gene. The germline V gene has CDR1 SGHRS and CDR2 YFSETQ. Trimming pared 4 bases from V and 2 bases from J, leaving 12 bases between. This CDR3 spans 14 amino acids. This chain's CDR3 is CASSPETYNTEAFF. DNA of the CDR3: TGCGCCAGCAGCCCGGAGACTTACAACACTGAAGCTTTCTTT.

V is TRBV7-2 and J is TRBJ1-1; the D gene is possibly TRBD1 (5 bases). The CDR3 is 15 amino acids. CDR1 and CDR2 from the germline V gene are SGHTA and FQGNSA. V was cut by 0 bases and J by 7 bases, with 15 bases left in between. The CDR3: CASSLAQGGFGEAFF. The CDR3 nucleotides are TGTGCCAGCAGCTTAGCCCAGGGAGGGTTTGGTGAAGCTTTCTTT.

This clone was seen once. The chain joins TRBV4-1 to TRBJ2-2; 10 bases line up with TRBD1. The CDR3 is 17 amino acids. Unmatched junction bases numbered 9, after V lost 1 base and J lost 7 bases. Looked up from germline, CDR1 is MGHRA and CDR2 is YSYEKL. Here the CDR3 reads CASSQGAGTGVLGELFF. In nucleotides, the CDR3 is TGCGCCAGCAGCCAAGGAGCCGGGACAGGGGTTCTCGGGGAGCTGTTTTTT.

This sequence joins TRBV6-5 and TRBJ1-1, with D tentatively TRBD1 (5 bases). The germline V gene has CDR1 MNHEY and CDR2 SVGAGI. The CDR3 spans 14 residues. The V and J ends lost 8 bases and 7 bases respectively, with 20 bases between them. CDR3 amino acids: CASQRERGVREAFF. CDR3 DNA sequence: TGTGCCAGCCAACGGGAACGGGGGGTCCGTGAAGCTTTCTTT.

The V call is TRBV30, the J call TRBJ2-1, with D maybe TRBD1 (5 bases). With 0 bases removed from V and 6 bases from J, the gap between germline ends came to 9 bases. Germline-derived CDR1 and CDR2 are GTSNPN and SVGIG (reference sequence). This CDR3 comprises 13 residues. The chain's CDR3 is CAWSVLGANEQFF. DNA for the CDR3: TGTGCCTGGAGTGTATTAGGGGCCAATGAGCAGTTCTTC.

This sequence joins TRBV5-6 and TRBJ1-2; D is unresolved. Trimming left V 4 bases short and J 8 bases short, with 21 bases between. Germline assignment: CDR1 SGHDT and CDR2 YYEEEE. There are 15 residues in the CDR3. This chain's CDR3 is CASSVLRGRLLGYTF. The CDR3 region has the DNA TGTGCCAGCAGCGTGCTCCGTGGGCGACTATTGGGCTACACCTTC.

The chain recombines TRBV6-2 or TRBV6-3 with TRBJ2-7, with 7 bases lining up with TRBD2. The germline CDR1 and CDR2 sequences are MNHEY and SVGEGT. This CDR3 has 16 residues. After removal of 2 bases from V and 3 bases from J, the junction contained 10 bases not matched to a gene. CDR3: CASSYAGLGPIYEQYF. The DNA of the CDR3 is TGTGCCAGCAGTTACGCAGGACTAGGCCCCATCTACGAGCAGTACTTC.

V gene TRBV11-2 combines with J gene TRBJ2-1; 8 nucleotides line up with TRBD2. The germline V gene encodes CDR1 SGHAT and CDR2 FQNNGV. The V segment lost 4 bases and the J segment 6 bases; nucleotides outside the gene matches: 8. This CDR3 is 15 amino acids long. CDR3 nucleotide sequence: TGTGCCAGCAGCTCGATAGGACTAGCCGCCAATGAGCAGTTCTTC. Amino acid sequence: CASSSIGLAANEQFF. Supplemented by reference TRBV11-2 and TRBJ2-1, the full variable domain reads EAGVAQSPRYKIIEKRQSVAFWCNPISGHATLYWYQQILGQGPKLLIQFQNNGVVDDSQLPKDRFSAERLKGVDSTLKIQPAKLEDSAVYLCASSSIGLAANEQFFGPGTRLTVL.

The chain links TRBV6-5 to TRBJ1-2, with TRBD1 as a possible D gene (6 bases). From germline, CDR1 is MNHEY and CDR2 SVGAGI. With 2 bases removed from V and 8 bases from J, the gap between germline ends came to 12 bases. This CDR3 has 13 residues. The CDR3 reads CASSYIRTAGYTF. DNA of the CDR3: TGTGCCAGCAGTTACATCAGGACAGCCGGCTACACCTTC.

The V gene is TRBV6-5, the J gene TRBJ2-2; tentatively, D is TRBD1 (6 bases). There are 15 residues in the CDR3. The V and J ends lost 5 bases and 2 bases respectively, with 12 bases between them. In germline, CDR1 is MNHEY, CDR2 SVGAGI. As DNA, the CDR3 is TGTGCCAGCAGTACACAGGGAATCAACACCGGGGAGCTGTTTTTT. Translated, it gives CASSTQGINTGELFF.

The chain combines TRBV29-1 with TRBJ1-2; 9 bases fit TRBD1. Trimming took 4 bases from V and 1 from J; bases not matched to a gene: 4. CDR1 is SQVTM, CDR2 ANQGSEA, per germline. The CDR3 totals 14 residues. Written as DNA, the CDR3 is TGCAGCGTTGCCGGGACAGGGAATAACTATGGCTACACCTTC. This sequence encodes CSVAGTGNNYGYTF.

The chain employs TRBV7-9 and TRBJ1-1; TRBD1 is a possible D gene (6 bases). The CDR3 is 19 amino acids. Germline values: CDR1 SEHNR, CDR2 FQNEAQ (reference sequence). V gave up 4 bases and J gave up 0 bases, with 24 bases separating them. CDR3 coding DNA: TGTGCCAGCAGCTCGATAGGCGGGGGGGCTGGGAGAGTGAACACTGAAGCTTTCTTT. It translates to CASSSIGGGAGRVNTEAFF.

The chain carries TRBV11-3 and TRBJ2-4; 8 bases agree with TRBD1. This CDR3 comprises 17 residues. Looked up from germline, CDR1 is SGHNT and CDR2 is YENEEA. Losses at the gene ends were 7 bases for V and 1 base for J; bases not matched to a gene: 12. This chain's CDR3 is CASTLMAQGAAKNIQYF. In DNA form, the CDR3 reads TGTGCCAGCACGCTTATGGCGCAGGGGGCGGCCAAAAACATTCAGTACTTC.

Regarding this clone: At one of its ends the junction is not consistent with the germline gene, which may arise from a read error. CDR3 nucleotide sequence: TGTGCCAGCAGCTCCGGAGGGGCGCAGGCGGATGGTGGCTTC. Protein product: CASSSGGAQADGGF. The chain has TRBV5-6 and TRBJ2-7, with D tentatively TRBD2 (6 bases). The CDR3 is 14 amino acids. Looked up from germline, CDR1 is SGHDT and CDR2 is YYEEEE.

The chain combines TRBV11-1 with TRBJ1-1; TRBD1 might be the D (6 bases). The V and J ends lost 5 bases and 5 bases respectively, with 21 bases between them. Germline CDR1 is SGHAT and CDR2 is FQDESV (reference sequence). The CDR3 totals 16 residues. The CDR3 protein is CASSQTGAVVGTEAFF. The CDR3 bases are TGTGCCAGCAGCCAGACAGGCGCGGTGGTAGGGACTGAAGCTTTCTTT. Full variable domain (remainder filled in from reference TRBV11-1 and TRBJ1-1): EAEVAQSPRYKITEKSQAVAFWCDPISGHATLYWYRQILGQGPELLVQFQDESVVDDSQLPKDRFSAERLKGVDSTLKIQPAELGDSAMYLCASSQTGAVVGTEAFFGQGTRLTVV.

This chain connects TRBV5-3 to TRBJ1-5; a weak D match, TRBD1 (5 bases). TRBV5-3 belongs to the ORF category, with a function that is uncertain. V lost 4 bases to trimming and J lost 0 bases, with 20 bases between them. CDR3 length: 18 amino acids. The DNA for the CDR3 is TGTGCCAGAAGCCATAACCGGGACGGGGACTATAGCAATCAGCCCCAGCATTTT. This encodes CARSHNRDGDYSNQPQHF.

The J gene is TRBJ1-5, the V gene TRBV30; D call uncertain. The CDR3 length is 13 residues. Per germline, CDR1 GTSNPN and CDR2 SVGIG (reference sequence). V was clipped by 0 bases and J by 3 bases, with 6 bases between them. CDR3 sequence: CAWSVDINQPQHF. In nucleotides, the CDR3 is TGTGCCTGGAGTGTTGACATCAATCAGCCCCAGCATTTT.

V gene TRBV19 combines with J gene TRBJ1-2, with 7 bases matching TRBD1. With V trimmed by 0 bases and J by 2 bases, 3 bases remained unmatched. CDR1 is LNHDA and CDR2 is SQIVND in the germline V gene (reference sequence). This CDR3 region has 15 residues. CDR3 in DNA: TGTGCCAGTAGTATAGATTCAGGGGGGAACTATGGCTACACCTTC. This gives the protein CASSIDSGGNYGYTF.

The chain links TRBV29-1 to TRBJ1-1; D remains ambiguous. Trimming left V 5 bases short and J 1 base short, with 17 bases between. The CDR3 length is 15 residues. Germline V gene lookup returns CDR1 SQVTM and CDR2 ANQGSEA. The CDR3 here is CSVMPGSTKNTEAFF. The CDR3 DNA reads as TGCAGCGTTATGCCGGGGTCGACCAAGAACACTGAAGCTTTCTTT.

The gene calls are TRBV3-1 (or the pseudogene TRBV3-2) and TRBJ2-2; 9 nucleotides agree with TRBD1. V dropped 6 bases and J dropped 5; count of bases not matched to a gene: 7. Germline V gene data show CDR1 as LGHDT and CDR2 as YNNKEL (reference sequence). The CDR3 runs to 15 residues. In DNA form, the CDR3 reads TGTGCCAGCAGGGGGACAGGGAAGTGGACCGGGGAGCTGTTTTTT. It yields the protein CASRGTGKWTGELFF.

The chain uses TRBV5-4 and TRBJ2-7; 9 positions agree with TRBD1. This CDR3 is built from 15 residues. The V gene end was trimmed by 0 bases and the J gene end by 3 bases; junction bases not matched to a gene: 4. Germline CDR1 SGHNT, CDR2 YYREEE (reference sequence). The CDR3 spells CASSLGGQGDYEQYF. CDR3 nucleotides: TGTGCCAGCAGCTTGGGGGGACAGGGAGACTACGAGCAGTACTTC.

The CDR3 nucleotides read TGTGCCAGCAGCCGACTTTTCGAACCTGGAAACACCATATATTTT. It specifies CASSRLFEPGNTIYF. The J gene is TRBJ1-3, the V gene TRBV7-9; D call uncertain. This CDR3 is 15 amino acids long. Germline CDR1 reads SEHNR; CDR2 reads FQNEAQ (reference sequence). The V gene lost 5 bases and the J gene lost 2 bases, with 13 bases spanning the gap.

This clone appeared a single time. The J gene is TRBJ2-7, the V gene TRBV11-2; 9 bases are shared with TRBD1. V was clipped by 3 bases and J by 5 bases; unmatched bases: 8. This CDR3 has 15 residues. Germline CDR1 SGHAT, CDR2 FQNNGV. CDR3 nucleotide sequence: TGTGCCAGCAGCTTTGGGAGACAGGGGGTGAACGAGCAGTACTTC. Amino acid sequence: CASSFGRQGVNEQYF. The complete variable domain, with remaining parts taken from reference TRBV11-2 and TRBJ2-7, reads EAGVAQSPRYKIIEKRQSVAFWCNPISGHATLYWYQQILGQGPKLLIQFQNNGVVDDSQLPKDRFSAERLKGVDSTLKIQPAKLEDSAVYLCASSFGRQGVNEQYFGPGTRLTVT.

The chain combines TRBV4-2 with TRBJ2-6, with D hard to call. This CDR3 region has 15 residues. The germline V gene encodes CDR1 LGHNA and CDR2 YNFKEQ. The V end lost 0 bases, the J end lost 2 bases, and 5 bases lay between the germline ends. This CDR3 reads CASSQERAGANVLTF. Here the CDR3 DNA reads TGTGCCAGCAGCCAAGAACGGGCTGGGGCCAACGTCCTGACTTTC.

The chain recombines TRBV11-2 with TRBJ2-7; TRBD2 is a possible D gene (5 bases). Between the trimmed V and J ends, which lost 5 bases and 3 bases, there was a span of 17 bases. This CDR3 spans 15 amino acids. CDR1 SGHAT and CDR2 FQNNGV come from the germline V gene. The CDR3 loop is CASSGTTDGNYEQYF. The CDR3 DNA follows: TGTGCCAGCAGCGGTACGACGGACGGGAACTACGAGCAGTACTTC.

This clone was observed a few times. The chain has TRBV11-1 and TRBJ1-6, with 7 bases fitting TRBD1. Germline values: CDR1 SGHAT, CDR2 FQDESV (reference sequence). CDR3 length: 14 residues. Trimming took 3 bases from V and 6 from J; bases not matched to a gene: 2. Here the CDR3 reads CASSFDRVNSPLHF. CDR3 coding DNA: TGTGCCAGCAGCTTCGACAGGGTTAATTCACCCCTCCACTTT. Together with reference TRBV11-1 and TRBJ1-6, the CDR3 gives the full variable domain: EAEVAQSPRYKITEKSQAVAFWCDPISGHATLYWYRQILGQGPELLVQFQDESVVDDSQLPKDRFSAERLKGVDSTLKIQPAELGDSAMYLCASSFDRVNSPLHFGNGTRLTVT.

This chain links TRBV4-2 with TRBJ2-3; 12 bases fit TRBD2. This CDR3 is 19 amino acids long. The junction had 11 bases not matched to a gene; V was cut back by 0 bases and J by 4 bases. Germline CDR1 LGHNA, CDR2 YNFKEQ. CDR3 in DNA: TGTGCCAGCAGCCAAGATGGTGTGGCTAGCGGGAGGGCCTCAGATACGCAGTATTTT. Protein product: CASSQDGVASGRASDTQYF.

The rearrangement links TRBV5-1 to TRBJ1-2; a possible D gene is TRBD1 (5 bases). Germline CDR1 SGHRS, CDR2 YFSETQ. The CDR3 is 12 residues long. Trimming took 4 bases from V and 8 from J, leaving 12 bases between them. The CDR3 protein is CASSPGGEGYTF. The CDR3 DNA sequence: TGCGCCAGCAGCCCCGGGGGGGAAGGCTACACCTTC.

V is TRBV19 and J is TRBJ1-2, with D possibly TRBD1 on 5 matching bases. V lost 7 bases and J 5 bases, leaving 20 bases between the germline ends. Germline-derived CDR1 and CDR2 are LNHDA and SQIVND (reference sequence). The CDR3 extends over 15 amino acids. The CDR3 sequence: CASNPRTQVGYGYTF. The CDR3 nucleotides are TGTGCCAGTAATCCCCGGACACAAGTAGGGTATGGCTACACCTTC.